Following are 17 T cell receptor beta chains from one sample sequenced in a study of cytomegalovirus exposure and HLA in healthy donors. Amplification used 60 Vbeta primers and 13 Jbeta primers. Only in-frame clones appear in the TCRdb table, and some are missing; sequencing was by immunoSEQ multiplex PCR. This table holds 100,000 to 150,000 clones, roughly 74% found once. The sequenced material came from PBMCs. All receptors come from a woman in her fifties or sixties in good health and CMV-seropositive.

The V and J genes are TRBV2 and TRBJ2-7, with D possibly matching TRBD1 (5 bases). The CDR3 spans 16 residues. Germline V lookup: CDR1 SNHLY, CDR2 FYNNEI. V lost 10 bases and J 3 bases, leaving 25 bases between the germline ends. The CDR3: CAIIPVRSLTGYEQYF. Here the CDR3 DNA reads TGTGCCATAATCCCCGTTAGATCATTAACAGGCTACGAGCAGTACTTC.

The rearrangement links TRBV6-1 to TRBJ1-1; tentative D call: TRBD1 (6 bases). V lost 6 bases and J 7 bases, leaving 15 bases between the germline ends. This CDR3 is 13 amino acids long. The V gene's germline CDR1 is MNHNS and CDR2 SASEGT. The CDR3 loop is CASSAGTYYEAFF. In DNA, the CDR3 is TGTGCCAGCAGCGCCGGGACATACTATGAAGCTTTCTTT.

This clone was counted a few times. The chain carries TRBV12-5 and TRBJ1-5; D uncertain. This CDR3 is 13 amino acids long. The V end lost 4 bases, the J end lost 0 bases, and 4 bases lay between the germline ends. Germline CDR1 LGHNT, CDR2 FRNRAP. For the CDR3, the DNA is TGTGCTAGTGGTTCCGTTAGCAATCAGCCCCAGCATTTT. Translated, it gives CASGSVSNQPQHF.

This chain joins TRBV19 and TRBJ2-6; D might be TRBD2 (5 bases). V was cut by 7 bases and J by 0 bases, with 13 bases left in between. Per the germline V gene, CDR1 is LNHDA and CDR2 is SQIVND (reference sequence). The CDR3 runs 16 residues. The CDR3 bases are TGTGCCAGTATGGCGAGGGCGAACTCTGGGGCCAACGTCCTGACTTTC. It is translated as CASMARANSGANVLTF. Filled out from reference TRBV19 and TRBJ2-6, the complete variable domain reads DGGITQSPKYLFRKEGQNVTLSCEQNLNHDAMYWYRQDPGQGLRLIYYSQIVNDFQKGDIAEGYSVSREKKESFPLTVTSAQKNPTAFYLCASMARANSGANVLTFGAGSRLTVL.

The genes are TRBV11-3 and TRBJ2-3; tentatively, D is TRBD2 (5 bases). V lost 2 bases and J 4 bases, leaving 19 bases between the germline ends. The CDR3 spans 17 residues. The germline V gene encodes CDR1 SGHNT and CDR2 YENEEA. CDR3 residues: CASSLMAFLTEADTQYF. CDR3 DNA sequence: TGTGCCAGCAGCTTAATGGCTTTTCTAACGGAGGCAGATACGCAGTATTTT.

This clone was recorded once. This sequence joins TRBV6-5 and TRBJ2-7; TRBD1 aligns across 7 bases. This CDR3 contains 15 residues. Losses at the gene ends were 0 bases for V and 2 bases for J; bases not matched to a gene: 4. Looked up from germline, CDR1 is MNHEY and CDR2 is SVGAGI. Here the CDR3 reads CASSYSGQGAYEQYF. The CDR3 DNA reads TGTGCCAGCAGTTACTCGGGGCAGGGGGCCTACGAGCAGTACTTC.

V usage is TRBV11-3 and J usage is TRBJ2-7, with unresolved D. The CDR3 sequence is 14 residues long. Germline V lookup: CDR1 SGHNT, CDR2 YENEEA. The V and J ends lost 0 bases and 0 bases respectively, with 6 bases between them. The CDR3 sequence is CASSLDQVSYEQYF. CDR3 nucleotide sequence: TGTGCCAGCAGCTTAGACCAGGTCTCCTACGAGCAGTACTTC.

Here the CDR3 DNA reads TGTGCCAGTAGTATGGGGCGGAACTATGGCTACACCTTC. Its protein product is CASSMGRNYGYTF. The chain couples TRBV19 to TRBJ1-2, with D perhaps matching TRBD1 (5 bases). V lost 3 bases and J lost 2, with 7 bases in between. The CDR3 length is 13 residues. In germline, CDR1 is LNHDA, CDR2 SQIVND (reference sequence). Variable domain in full (rest from reference TRBV19 and TRBJ1-2): DGGITQSPKYLFRKEGQNVTLSCEQNLNHDAMYWYRQDPGQGLRLIYYSQIVNDFQKGDIAEGYSVSREKKESFPLTVTSAQKNPTAFYLCASSMGRNYGYTFGSGTRLTVV.

The gene calls are TRBV7-2 and TRBJ2-7, with TRBD1 matching over 8 bases. The CDR3 covers 13 residues. Germline lookup yields CDR1 SGHTA and CDR2 FQGNSA. With 5 bases clipped from V and 8 bases from J, the junction kept 8 bases outside the gene matches. The chain's CDR3 is CASSQTGQGQQYF. In nucleotides, the CDR3 is TGTGCCAGCAGCCAAACCGGACAGGGACAGCAGTACTTC.

V usage is TRBV7-2 and J usage is TRBJ1-1, with D perhaps matching TRBD1 (5 bases). V lost 5 bases and J lost 0, with 10 bases in between. This CDR3 spans 14 amino acids. Germline V gene data show CDR1 as SGHTA and CDR2 as FQGNSA. DNA of the CDR3: TGTGCCAGCAGCACAGGACCGGTGAACACTGAAGCTTTCTTT. Its translation: CASSTGPVNTEAFF.

The chain combines TRBV19 with TRBJ2-2, with D possibly TRBD2 on 5 matching bases. V was shortened by 4 bases and J by 1 base, with 10 bases between the two germline ends. Germline V gene sequence: CDR1 LNHDA, CDR2 SQIVND (reference sequence). The CDR3 has 15 residues. CDR3 residues: CASSRGMKNTGELFF. The CDR3, as DNA: TGTGCCAGTAGTAGAGGGATGAAGAACACCGGGGAGCTGTTTTTT.

V is TRBV2 and J is TRBJ1-1; D may be TRBD1 (6 bases). Trimming removed 7 bases from V and 0 bases from J, with 12 bases in between. Germline V gives CDR1 SNHLY, CDR2 FYNNEI. This CDR3 is 14 amino acids long. The CDR3 region is CASIGGTLNTEAFF. DNA of the CDR3: TGTGCCAGCATTGGGGGCACCTTGAACACTGAAGCTTTCTTT.

The V and J genes are TRBV20-1 and TRBJ1-2; D remains unclear. Germline CDR1 and CDR2: DFQATT and SNEGSKA (reference sequence). V lost 6 bases and J lost 8, with 13 bases in between. The CDR3 length is 11 residues. The CDR3 DNA reads as TGCAGTGCAACTCCCCTCAGGGGCTACACCTTC. Translating it yields CSATPLRGYTF.

The chain employs TRBV15 and TRBJ1-2; D not resolved. The germline CDR1 and CDR2 sequences are LNHNV and YYDKDF (reference sequence). The CDR3 runs to 12 residues. Trimming removed 8 bases from V and 3 bases from J, with 10 bases in between. Here the CDR3 DNA reads TGTGCCACCCGTGGGCGAGACTATGGCTACACCTTC. It is translated as CATRGRDYGYTF. The full variable domain, with the rest looked up from reference TRBV15 and TRBJ1-2, is DAMVIQNPRYQVTQFGKPVTLSCSQTLNHNVMYWYQQKSSQAPKLLFHYYDKDFNNEADTPDNFQSRRPNTSFCFLDIRSPGLGDTAMYLCATRGRDYGYTFGSGTRLTVV.

The gene calls are TRBV7-2 and TRBJ2-2, with D perhaps matching TRBD2 (6 bases). The germline gives CDR1 SGHTA, CDR2 FQGNSA. This CDR3 comprises 16 residues. With 1 base removed from V and 0 bases from J, the gap between germline ends came to 9 bases. The CDR3 spells CASSLDGGSNTGELFF. DNA for the CDR3: TGTGCCAGCAGCTTAGACGGGGGATCGAACACCGGGGAGCTGTTTTTT.

The chain combines TRBV9 with TRBJ2-2, with D possibly TRBD2 on 7 matching bases. This CDR3 comprises 15 residues. The V and J ends lost 7 bases and 5 bases respectively, with 18 bases between them. Per the germline V gene, CDR1 is SGDLS and CDR2 is YYNGEE. This chain's CDR3 is CASGGGGVNTGELFF. Written as DNA, the CDR3 is TGTGCCAGCGGCGGAGGGGGGGTTAATACCGGGGAGCTGTTTTTT.

V and J are TRBV6-4 and TRBJ2-6; 7 nucleotides align to TRBD2. This CDR3 region has 15 residues. Trimming cost V 4 bases and J 2 bases; bases outside gene matches: 2. Germline-derived CDR1 and CDR2 are MRHNA and SNTAGT. The DNA for the CDR3 is TGTGCCAGCAGTGGGGGGGGTGCTGGGGCCAACGTCCTGACTTTC. Its translation: CASSGGGAGANVLTF.